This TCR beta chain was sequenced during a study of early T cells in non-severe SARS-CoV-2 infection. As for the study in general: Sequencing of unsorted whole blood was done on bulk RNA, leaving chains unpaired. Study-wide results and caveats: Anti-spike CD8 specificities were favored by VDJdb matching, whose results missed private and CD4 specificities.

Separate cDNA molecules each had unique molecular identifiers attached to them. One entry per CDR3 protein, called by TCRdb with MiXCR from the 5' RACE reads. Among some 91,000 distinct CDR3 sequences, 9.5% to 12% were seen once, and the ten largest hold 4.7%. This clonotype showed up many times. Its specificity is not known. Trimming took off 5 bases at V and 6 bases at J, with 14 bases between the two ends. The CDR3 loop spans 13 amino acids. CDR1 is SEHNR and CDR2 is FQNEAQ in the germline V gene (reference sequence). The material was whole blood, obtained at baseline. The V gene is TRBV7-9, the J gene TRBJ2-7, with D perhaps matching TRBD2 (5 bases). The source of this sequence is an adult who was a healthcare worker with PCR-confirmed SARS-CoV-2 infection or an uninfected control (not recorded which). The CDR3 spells CASSETRGGEQYF. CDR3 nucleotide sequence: TGTGCCAGCAGCGAGACCCGGGGTGGCGAGCAGTACTTC. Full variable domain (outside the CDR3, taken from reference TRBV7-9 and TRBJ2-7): DTGVSQNPRHKITKRGQNVTFRCDPISEHNRLYWYRQTLGQGPEFLTYFQNEAQLEKSRLLSDRFSAERPKGSFSTLEIQRTEQGDSAMYLCASSETRGGEQYFGPGTRLTVT.